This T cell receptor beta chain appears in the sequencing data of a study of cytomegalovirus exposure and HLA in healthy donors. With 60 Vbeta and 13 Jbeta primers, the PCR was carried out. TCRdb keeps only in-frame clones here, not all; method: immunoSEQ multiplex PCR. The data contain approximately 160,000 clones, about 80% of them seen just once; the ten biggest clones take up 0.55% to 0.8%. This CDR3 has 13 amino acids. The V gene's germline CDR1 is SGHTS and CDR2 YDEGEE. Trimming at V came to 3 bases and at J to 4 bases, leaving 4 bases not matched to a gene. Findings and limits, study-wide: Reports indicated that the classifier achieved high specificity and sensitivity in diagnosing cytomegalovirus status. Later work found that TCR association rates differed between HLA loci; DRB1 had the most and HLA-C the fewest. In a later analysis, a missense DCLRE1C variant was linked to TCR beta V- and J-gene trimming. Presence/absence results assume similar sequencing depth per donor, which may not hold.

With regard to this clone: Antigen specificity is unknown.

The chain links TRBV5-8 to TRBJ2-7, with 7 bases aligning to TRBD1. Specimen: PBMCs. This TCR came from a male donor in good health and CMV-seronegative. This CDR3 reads CASSSTGLYEQYF. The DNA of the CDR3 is TGTGCCAGCAGCTCGACAGGGTTATACGAGCAGTACTTC.